Listed below are T cell receptor beta chains from one sample, sequenced in a study of PD-1 blockade in classical Hodgkin lymphoma. The data were produced by immunoSEQ multiplex PCR, yet TCRdb's version contains in-frame clones alone and is incomplete. The table shows roughly 42,000 clones, with around 74% occurring only once. This specimen was peripheral blood mononuclear cells (PBMCs), taken before the fourth cycle of nivolumab. Source of these receptors: a human donor with classical Hodgkin lymphoma. CDR3s include the opening cysteine and the closing phenylalanine or tryptophan. A D gene is named only where the DNA matches it firmly. Size values are once, few and many counts, or a class for expanded clones, and some rows have none.

TRBJ1-2	TRBV30	few	TRBD1	TGTGCCCTAAGGGACAGTGCTAACTATGGCTACACCTTC	CALRDSANYGYTF
TRBJ1-2	TRBV21-1	-	-	TGTGCCAGCAGCAAAGCGCTAGGATACGCTGACTATGGCTACACCTTC	CASSKALGYADYGYTF
TRBJ1-3	TRBV29-1	-	TRBD1	TGCAGCGGGGGACAGGGAAACACCATATATTTT	CSGGQGNTIYF
TRBJ2-1	TRBV10-2	-	-	TGCGCCAGCAGTGCAGCCAATTCCAATGAGCAGTTCTTC	CASSAANSNEQFF
TRBJ2-3	TRBV2	-	-	TGTGCCAGCAAGGTCAGGGGGGTCGATACGCAGTATTTT	CASKVRGVDTQYF
TRBJ1-2	TRBV7-2	once	-	TGTGCCAGCAGCTTATCAGGGGATGGCTACACCTTC	CASSLSGDGYTF
TRBJ2-1	TRBV13	-	-	TGTGCCAGCGGACCAAATGAGCAGTTCTTC	CASGPNEQFF
TRBJ2-2	TRBV4-2	-	-	TGTGCCAGCAGCTCCCCCAGTAGAGTCACCGGGGAGCTGTTTTTT	CASSSPSRVTGELFF
TRBJ2-5	TRBV5-1	-	TRBD2	TGCGCCAGCAGCGCAAATGGACTAGCGGGGAATCAAGAGACCCAGTACTTC	CASSANGLAGNQETQYF
TRBJ1-2	TRBV4-3	-	-	TGCGCCAGCAGCCAAGAGGAGGGCGGAAACTATGGCTACACCTTC	CASSQEEGGNYGYTF
TRBJ1-1	TRBV5-4	once	-	TGTGCCAGCAGCTCGGGGACAAGTGGTAACACTGAAGCTTTCTTT	CASSSGTSGNTEAFF
TRBJ2-7	TRBV7-2	-	TRBD1	TGTGCCAGCACCGGGACAGGGTTCTACGAGCAGTACTTC	CASTGTGFYEQYF
TRBJ2-7	TRBV7-9	-	-	TGTGCCAGCAGTTCCGGGACAAGAGAGCAGTACTTC	CASSSGTREQYF
TRBJ1-1	TRBV9	-	-	TGTGCCAGCAGCGTAGACTCTGTGAACACTGAAGCTTTCTTT	CASSVDSVNTEAFF
TRBJ1-2	TRBV21-1	-	-	TGTGCCAGCAGCAAATGGGCAGTCTATGGCTACACCTTC	CASSKWAVYGYTF
TRBJ2-2	TRBV9	few	TRBD2	TGTGCCAGCAGCGTAGGGCTAGCGGGGGACACCGGGGAGCTGTTTTTT	CASSVGLAGDTGELFF
TRBJ2-1	TRBV7-3	-	-	TGTGCCAGCAGCTCTCTCCCCGGACCGACACAAGACAATGAGCAGTTCTTC	CASSSLPGPTQDNEQFF
TRBJ2-5	TRBV7-9	-	-	TGTGCCAGCAGGGACTTAGCGGAAGAGACCCAGTACTTC	CASRDLAEETQYF